The rows below give T cell receptor beta chains drawn from one sample of a study of cytomegalovirus exposure and HLA in healthy donors. Sequencing was performed with immunoSEQ multiplex PCR; in TCRdb, only in-frame clones are kept and a portion is missing. Of more than 85,000 clones listed, 83% are singletons. Specimen: PBMCs. The source of these receptors is a young man in good health and CMV-seronegative. Each CDR3 is given with its conserved first and last residue.

V gene	J gene	CDR3 protein
TRBV14	TRBJ2-7	CASSQNFYEQYF
TRBV11-3	TRBJ2-1	CASSLMLDRGNEQFF
TRBV7-6	TRBJ2-5	CASSSLGQGARETQYF
TRBV7-8	TRBJ2-7	CASSYASGNGEQYF
TRBV29-1	TRBJ2-1	CSVPTGTGWDEQFF
TRBV18	TRBJ2-7	CASSPQSGTSGYEQYF
TRBV6-5	TRBJ2-5	CASTMGGEETQYF
TRBV7-2	TRBJ2-7	CASSLSGGSVPEQYF
TRBV5-1	TRBJ2-2	CASSLVQTGSGELFF
TRBV7-9	TRBJ1-4	CASRPKVTGGMDEKLFF
TRBV27	TRBJ1-1	CASGGPRGPTEAFF
TRBV29-1	TRBJ2-3	CSVASGTTVNTQYF
TRBV10-3	TRBJ2-1	CAISEAGTGSYNEQFF
TRBV27	TRBJ2-1	CASRERPGGEQFF
TRBV28	TRBJ2-7	CASSTPRGGGYEQYF
TRBV7-9	TRBJ2-7	CASSPRGSGSYEQYF
TRBV27	TRBJ2-4	CASSLYGGQGIIQYF
TRBV30	TRBJ2-7	CAWGRDSLEQYF
TRBV6-5	TRBJ2-2	CASSVTQGAYGELFF
TRBV7-2	TRBJ1-5	CASSFRGGYNQPQHF
TRBV7-9	TRBJ2-7	CASSLESGNEQYF
TRBV29-1	TRBJ2-7	CSVLRVDEQYF
TRBV11-2	TRBJ2-1	CASSLAISSLEQFF
TRBV10-2	TRBJ2-7	CASSGGSGTSGLYEQYF
TRBV19	TRBJ2-2	CASKGLAGAGELFF
TRBV4-3	TRBJ2-3	CASSQDPAPGDTQYF
TRBV29-1	TRBJ2-6	CSADRADGANVLTF
TRBV27	TRBJ1-1	CASSPNTGRLTEAFF
TRBV5-4	TRBJ2-7	CASSLVGGDSYEQYF
TRBV2	TRBJ2-4	CASSGTDKNIQYF
TRBV4-3	TRBJ1-2	CASSQQTGSGLYGYTF
TRBV28	TRBJ1-3	CASRPRTGLSGNTIYF
TRBV6-1	TRBJ1-4	CASKEGTVGEKLFF
TRBV12-5	TRBJ1-1	CASGFTPNTEAFF
TRBV5-4	TRBJ1-1	CASSLTTGGAFF
TRBV2	TRBJ1-2	CASRRGGPDNGYTF
TRBV6-5	TRBJ2-2	CASSYSYRVAGELFF
TRBV19	TRBJ1-1	CASSIKSGERAFF
TRBV2	TRBJ2-3	CATTRQDTQYF
TRBV7-2	TRBJ1-1	CASSPIGMNTEAFF